This T cell receptor beta chain appears in the sequencing data of a study of OX40 agonist ivuxolimab in advanced cancers. As for the study in general: Intravenous ivuxolimab at 0.01 to 10 mg/kg was given to patients every 2 weeks.

TCRdb keeps only in-frame clones here, not all; method: immunoSEQ multiplex PCR. Of around 25,000 clones listed, around 85% were seen once; the top ten hold roughly 17%. Only a few counts were recorded for this clone. Its antigen is undetermined. Patients who had autoimmune disease history or got systemic immunosuppression were left out. Study-wide results and limits: Clonal expansion in partial responders at 0.1-3.0 mg/kg ranked among the lowest. Dose levels from 0.1 to 3.0 mg/kg saw CD4+ and CD8+ blood T cells expand clonally by week 6.

The origin of this receptor is an adult with an advanced solid tumor such as melanoma, head and neck, liver or kidney cancer. Source: CD4+ or CD8+ T cells sorted from blood, taken in a trial of the OX40 agonist ivuxolimab.

Here the CDR3 reads CASSQGSGEGLHF. CDR3 bases: TGCGCCAGCAGCCAAGGTTCGGGGGAAGGGCTCCACTTT. The genes are TRBV4-3 and TRBJ1-6; D possibly corresponds to TRBD1 (5 bases). This CDR3 comprises 13 residues. V was cut by 1 base and J by 16 bases, with 14 bases left in between. Looked up from germline, CDR1 is LGHNA and CDR2 is YSLEER.